This T cell receptor (beta chain) comes out of a study of vaccination and CD4 T cells after COVID-19. Study results and limitations: It was observed that, in convalescent patients, a median about 83% of reactive clones arose only post-vaccination.

The sample's treatment: roughly 11-day PBMC culture with coronavirus spike peptide pools or control peptides (ViraFEST assay). For ViraFEST, peptide pools expanded antigen-specific T cells, after which the TCRs were sequenced. The Oncomine TCR Beta short-read assay was applied to DNA of cultured CD4+ T cells. It was cultured CD4+ T cells from which genomic DNA was extracted. TCRdb called the PCR reads again in MiXCR, with one record for every CDR3 protein. Altogether 9,000 to 13,000 distinct CDR3 sequences are present, around 75% being singletons, with the ten largest covering about 8%. Details on this clonotype: Its matching antigen is unknown.

The CDR3 totals 19 residues. V was pared by 4 bases and J by 0 bases, with 11 bases of the junction left unmatched. The clonotype originates from a human donor who had recovered from COVID-19. This chain links TRBV12-3 or TRBV12-4 with TRBJ2-1; 11 nucleotides match TRBD2. Sequenced sample: CD4+ T cells from blood, cultured in vitro. CDR3: CASSSLAGGPGYSYNEQFF. In DNA form, the CDR3 reads TGTGCCAGCAGTTCCTTAGCGGGAGGGCCCGGATACTCCTACAATGAGCAGTTCTTC.